These 8 T cell receptor beta chains came from one sample sequenced in a study of molecular identifiers for immune sequencing clone quantification. One entry per CDR3 protein, called by TCRdb with MiXCR from the PCR reads. The table includes some 680,000 distinct CDR3 sequences, about 25% detected once. The sequenced sample consisted of naive CD8+ T cells from blood, with Jurkat cell RNA spiked in. This sample's subset: FACS-sorted CD8+CD4-CCR7+CD45RA+ naive T cells. The receptors here all came from a human donor in good health. Some libraries in this study had Jurkat cell RNA spiked in.

In the case of this clonotype: With a much larger clone just one base away, this may be a read error. The chain recombines TRBV6-2 or TRBV6-3 with TRBJ1-5; D ambiguous. Germline lookup yields CDR1 MNHEY and CDR2 SVGEGT. This CDR3 is 12 amino acids long. CDR3 DNA sequence: TGTGCCAGCAGTTATGCCAATCAGCCCCAGCAGTTT. Amino acid sequence: CASSYANQPQQF.

This clonotype was observed at least ten times. The chain links TRBV19 to TRBJ1-5; 10 bases agree with TRBD1. The CDR3 is 13 amino acids. Germline V lookup: CDR1 LNHDA, CDR2 SQIVND (reference sequence). Trimming at V came to 10 bases and at J to 3 bases, leaving 3 bases not matched to a gene. CDR3 sequence: CATDRGLNQPQHF. The DNA of the CDR3 is TGTGCCACTGACAGGGGGCTCAATCAGCCCCAGCATTTT. Full variable domain (outside the CDR3, taken from reference TRBV19 and TRBJ1-5): DGGITQSPKYLFRKEGQNVTLSCEQNLNHDAMYWYRQDPGQGLRLIYYSQIVNDFQKGDIAEGYSVSREKKESFPLTVTSAQKNPTAFYLCATDRGLNQPQHFGDGTRLSIL.

This clonotype appeared many times. The gene calls are TRBV29-1 and TRBJ2-7; D unclear. The CDR3 has 14 residues. CDR1 and CDR2 (germline): SQVTM, ANQGSEA. V lost 5 bases, J lost 2 bases, and 16 bases lay in between. CDR3 amino acids: CSVQDPNGTYEQYF. CDR3 in DNA: TGCAGCGTTCAGGACCCCAATGGGACCTACGAGCAGTACTTC.

V and J are TRBV12-3 or TRBV12-4 and TRBJ2-3, with TRBD2 matching over 9 bases. V lost 4 bases to trimming and J lost 3 bases; unmatched junction nucleotides: 11. The CDR3 sequence is 17 residues long. This CDR3 is CASSSHSSGGPTDTQYF. The CDR3 DNA is TGTGCCAGCAGTTCCCATTCAAGCGGGGGGCCGACAGATACGCAGTATTTT.

This clonotype has just a few counts. The J gene is TRBJ1-5, the V gene TRBV11-3, with D unresolved. Germline V lookup: CDR1 SGHNT, CDR2 YENEEA. The V and J ends lost 5 bases and 1 base respectively, with 9 bases between them. The CDR3 covers 14 residues. CDR3 coding DNA: TGTGCCAGCAGCCGCATTAGGAGCAATCAGCCCCAGCATTTT. This codes for CASSRIRSNQPQHF.

This clonotype was counted only a few times. V usage is TRBV4-3 and J usage is TRBJ2-5; 11 positions agree with TRBD1. The V gene end was trimmed by 0 bases and the J gene end by 5 bases; junction bases not matched to a gene: 5. This CDR3 is 16 amino acids long. Looked up from germline, CDR1 is LGHNA and CDR2 is YSLEER. The CDR3 DNA reads TGCGCCAGCAGCCAAGATCGGACAGGGGGCAGGGAGACCCAGTACTTC. Amino acids: CASSQDRTGGRETQYF.

In its sample, this clonotype was seen many times. The chain carries TRBV6-5 and TRBJ1-4, with D possibly being TRBD1 (5 bases). Looked up from germline, CDR1 is MNHEY and CDR2 is SVGAGI. V was cut by 4 bases and J by 7 bases, with 7 bases left in between. CDR3 length equals 12 residues. The CDR3 spells CASSSTGEKLFF. DNA of the CDR3: TGTGCCAGCAGTTCCACAGGTGAAAAACTGTTTTTT.

About this clonotype: A single base separates this from a much larger clone, so it may be a read error. The chain employs TRBV5-4 and TRBJ2-3, with D possibly matching TRBD2 (6 bases). Germline V gene sequence: CDR1 SGHNT, CDR2 YYREEE (reference sequence). The length of the CDR3 is 15 residues. The CDR3 loop reads CASSLREASTGTQYF. CDR3 in DNA: TGTGCCAGCAGCTTGAGGGAGGCTAGCACAGGTACGCAGTATTTT.